This TCR beta chain is drawn from a study of tumor-infiltrating lymphocytes in primary liver carcinoma. The overall study: The tumors, T1-T3 N0M0 lesions, were about 4.2 to 11 cm across.

Reverse transcription of 500 ng total RNA with a constant-region primer produced TCR beta cDNA. Sequencing libraries for TCR beta derived from three nested multiplex PCR rounds that used slightly modified ARM-PCR. In the first two PCR rounds, TRBV1-TRBV30 forward primers were paired with a C-beta reverse primer, and each round lasted roughly 9 cycles. TCRdb reprocessed the multiplex PCR reads via MiXCR and lists one record per CDR3 protein. Here the sample spans about 320,000 distinct CDR3 sequences, roughly three fifths being singletons. Germline CDR1 is SGHAT and CDR2 is FQDESV (reference sequence). V lost 10 bases and J 2 bases, leaving 14 bases between the germline ends. CDR3 length: 13 residues. This clonotype was recorded many times. Its antigen is currently unknown. The blood RNA (from unsorted whole blood) was obtained, and germline DNA was also extracted. General study points: Blood had a significantly lower top-250-clone fraction than tumors did (p = 0.039).

This chain uses TRBV11-1 with TRBJ1-2; no clear D gene. The sequencing sample was made of peripheral blood. The clonotype was recovered from a woman aged 25 to 39 with primary liver carcinoma and hepatitis B virus infection. CDR3 residues: CATLGPPNYGYTF. The CDR3 DNA is TGTGCCACTCTGGGTCCCCCCAACTATGGCTACACCTTC.